The rows below give T cell receptor beta chains drawn from one sample of a study of blood T cells in healthy people across ages. TCRdb re-derived calls from the 5' RACE reads in MiXCR, one entry per CDR3 protein. The sample has over 600,000 distinct CDR3 sequences, 40% to 45% seen once; the top ten hold 30%. The sample consisted of blood. The receptors here all came from a man older than 75 in good health. The CDR3 runs from the conserved cysteine through the conserved F or W. The D gene is left open where the match is weak.

CDR3aa: CASSQGSTQYF
d_gene: NA
v_gene: TRBV3-1
j_gene: TRBJ2-5

CDR3aa: CASSVQDNYGYTF
d_gene: NA
v_gene: TRBV7-8
j_gene: TRBJ1-2

CDR3aa: CASSQNPGLGQETQYF
d_gene: TRBD2
v_gene: TRBV5-1
j_gene: TRBJ2-5

CDR3aa: CASSLGLAGGLGGANVLTF
d_gene: TRBD2
v_gene: TRBV13
j_gene: TRBJ2-6

CDR3aa: CASSPRRLAGVADTQYF
d_gene: TRBD2
v_gene: TRBV7-9
j_gene: TRBJ2-3

CDR3aa: CASSKGQGWDEQYF
d_gene: TRBD1
v_gene: TRBV18
j_gene: TRBJ2-7

CDR3aa: CASSLEPGQGAEQYF
d_gene: TRBD1
v_gene: TRBV6-5
j_gene: NA

CDR3aa: CSARVGGGIAKNIQYF
d_gene: TRBD2
v_gene: TRBV20-1
j_gene: TRBJ2-4

CDR3aa: CASDWGTDTQYF
d_gene: NA
v_gene: TRBV6-2/TRBV6-3
j_gene: TRBJ2-3

CDR3aa: CASTTTTYEQYF
d_gene: NA
v_gene: TRBV5-5
j_gene: TRBJ2-7

CDR3aa: CASSASGTSYEQYF
d_gene: NA
v_gene: TRBV6-1
j_gene: TRBJ2-7

CDR3aa: CATSDPGTTNNEQFF
d_gene: NA
v_gene: TRBV24-1
j_gene: TRBJ2-1

CDR3aa: CATSRPGTKYNEQFF
d_gene: NA
v_gene: TRBV15
j_gene: TRBJ2-1

CDR3aa: CASSLQGGGNNQPQHF
d_gene: NA
v_gene: TRBV7-9
j_gene: TRBJ1-5

CDR3aa: CSANGQGAGYGYTF
d_gene: TRBD1
v_gene: TRBV20-1
j_gene: TRBJ1-2

CDR3aa: CASSSGLAGALSYEQYF
d_gene: TRBD2
v_gene: TRBV7-8
j_gene: TRBJ2-7

CDR3aa: CASSRKSAGDDEQFF
d_gene: TRBD2
v_gene: TRBV4-2
j_gene: TRBJ2-1

CDR3aa: CAGSRQGYEQYF
d_gene: NA
v_gene: TRBV30
j_gene: TRBJ2-7

CDR3aa: CASSLLTGGPPGELFF
d_gene: TRBD1
v_gene: TRBV7-2
j_gene: TRBJ2-2

CDR3aa: CASRPQGATEAFF
d_gene: TRBD1
v_gene: TRBV6-5
j_gene: TRBJ1-1

CDR3aa: CSASSAGSPYNEQFF
d_gene: NA
v_gene: TRBV20-1
j_gene: TRBJ2-1

CDR3aa: CASSLALNSYEQYF
d_gene: NA
v_gene: TRBV5-1
j_gene: TRBJ2-7

CDR3aa: CASVSGGSYNEQFF
d_gene: TRBD2
v_gene: TRBV6-2/TRBV6-3
j_gene: TRBJ2-1

CDR3aa: CASTHGRVLETQYF
d_gene: TRBD2
v_gene: TRBV7-2
j_gene: NA

CDR3aa: CSALRSGGDTQYF
d_gene: NA
v_gene: TRBV20-1
j_gene: TRBJ2-3

CDR3aa: CSVADSGNSPLHF
d_gene: NA
v_gene: TRBV29-1
j_gene: TRBJ1-6

CDR3aa: CASSDGLHRGADTQYF
d_gene: NA
v_gene: TRBV27
j_gene: TRBJ2-3

CDR3aa: CASSQVVNANYGYTF
d_gene: NA
v_gene: TRBV4-1
j_gene: TRBJ1-2

CDR3aa: CASSPSGTSGDLSNEQYF
d_gene: TRBD2
v_gene: TRBV4-1
j_gene: NA

CDR3aa: CASTLGGDTQYF
d_gene: NA
v_gene: TRBV5-6
j_gene: TRBJ2-3

CDR3aa: CASSPSPLAGGRNEQYF
d_gene: TRBD2
v_gene: TRBV5-1
j_gene: TRBJ2-5

CDR3aa: CASSIFGGDNEQFF
d_gene: NA
v_gene: TRBV19
j_gene: TRBJ2-1

CDR3aa: CATSKGDNEQYF
d_gene: NA
v_gene: TRBV24-1
j_gene: NA

CDR3aa: CASSQDGTRDQPQHF
d_gene: NA
v_gene: TRBV4-1
j_gene: TRBJ1-5

CDR3aa: CASGLETVSSGANVLTF
d_gene: NA
v_gene: TRBV12-5
j_gene: TRBJ2-6

CDR3aa: CSVSGGGASGELFF
d_gene: TRBD2
v_gene: TRBV29-1
j_gene: TRBJ2-2

CDR3aa: CASSQKIGGEGNEQFF
d_gene: TRBD2
v_gene: TRBV14
j_gene: TRBJ2-1

CDR3aa: CASSAPDTTPYNEQFF
d_gene: NA
v_gene: TRBV6-1
j_gene: TRBJ2-1

CDR3aa: CASSRSGQQINEQFF
d_gene: NA
v_gene: TRBV28
j_gene: TRBJ2-1

CDR3aa: CASSDLLYRSTDTQYF
d_gene: NA
v_gene: TRBV7-2
j_gene: TRBJ2-3

CDR3aa: CASSQLPGQGAKTQYF
d_gene: TRBD1
v_gene: TRBV14
j_gene: TRBJ2-5

CDR3aa: CATRSRDRDTEAFF
d_gene: TRBD1
v_gene: TRBV24-1
j_gene: TRBJ1-1

CDR3aa: CASSPSGTGAYRDEQYF
d_gene: TRBD1
v_gene: TRBV3-1
j_gene: TRBJ2-5

CDR3aa: CASRSGTGERGYTF
d_gene: TRBD1
v_gene: TRBV6-2/TRBV6-3
j_gene: TRBJ1-2

CDR3aa: CASSTTGTGLDEQYF
d_gene: TRBD1
v_gene: TRBV6-1
j_gene: TRBJ2-7

CDR3aa: CASSFFGGGKNIQYF
d_gene: NA
v_gene: TRBV27
j_gene: TRBJ2-4

CDR3aa: CSAEPPSGSTDTQYF
d_gene: TRBD2
v_gene: TRBV20-1
j_gene: TRBJ2-3

CDR3aa: CASSFTQLASETQYF
d_gene: NA
v_gene: TRBV12-3/TRBV12-4
j_gene: TRBJ2-5

CDR3aa: CASSRDRGDYEQYF
d_gene: TRBD1
v_gene: TRBV4-1
j_gene: TRBJ2-7

CDR3aa: CASSFTSGRAYNEQFF
d_gene: TRBD2
v_gene: TRBV7-3
j_gene: TRBJ2-1